This TCR beta chain comes out of a study of cytomegalovirus exposure and HLA in healthy donors. Study-level background: Per a later analysis, the roughly 690 first-cohort and 100 to 150 validation repertoires shared one platform. Study-level points and caveats: Specificity of three CMV-associated chains for CMV antigens was verified in vitro. The study labeled approximately 150 TCR beta chains cytomegalovirus-associated. TCR sequences were mostly rare, though some public TCRs occurred in many donors.

Comment on this clone: The antigen is unknown.

Assay used: immunoSEQ multiplex PCR; TCRdb lists only in-frame clones, some missing. The repertoire holds 250,000 to 350,000 clones, with roughly 89% as singletons. The germline V and J ends were trimmed by 1 base and 0 bases, with 7 bases remaining between them. This CDR3 is 15 amino acids long. CDR1 and CDR2 from the germline V gene are SGHRS and YFSETQ. The chain links TRBV5-1 to TRBJ1-4; D call uncertain. The clonotype comes from a woman aged 18-35 years in good health and CMV-seronegative. The sequencing input was PBMCs. The CDR3 here is CASSLLSATNEKLFF. The CDR3 region has the DNA TGCGCCAGCAGCTTGTTGAGTGCAACTAATGAAAAACTGTTTTTT.